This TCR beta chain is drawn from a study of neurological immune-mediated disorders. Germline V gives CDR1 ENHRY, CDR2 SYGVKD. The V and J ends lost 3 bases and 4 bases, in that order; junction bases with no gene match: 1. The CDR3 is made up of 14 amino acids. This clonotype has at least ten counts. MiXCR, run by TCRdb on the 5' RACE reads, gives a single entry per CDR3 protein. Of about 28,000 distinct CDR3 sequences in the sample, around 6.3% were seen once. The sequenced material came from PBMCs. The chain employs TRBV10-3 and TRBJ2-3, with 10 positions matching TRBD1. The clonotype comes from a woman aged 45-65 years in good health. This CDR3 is CAISDGQGADTQYF. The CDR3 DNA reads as TGTGCCATCAGTGACGGACAGGGGGCAGATACGCAGTATTTT.